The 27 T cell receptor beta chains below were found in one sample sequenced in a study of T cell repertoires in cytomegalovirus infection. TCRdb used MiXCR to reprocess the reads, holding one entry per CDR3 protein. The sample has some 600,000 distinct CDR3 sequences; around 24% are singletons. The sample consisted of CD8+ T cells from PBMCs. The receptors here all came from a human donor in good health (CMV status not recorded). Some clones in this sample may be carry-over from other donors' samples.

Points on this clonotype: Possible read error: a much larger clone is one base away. CDR3 sequence reads: CVSSVSGGPWDTQYF. CDR3 in DNA: TGTGTCAGCAGCGTTAGCGGGGGGCCATGGGATACGCAGTATTTT. This sequence joins TRBV7-3 and TRBJ2-3, with TRBD2 matching 10 bases. Germline CDR1 is SGHTA and CDR2 is FQGTGA. CDR3 size: 15 residues.

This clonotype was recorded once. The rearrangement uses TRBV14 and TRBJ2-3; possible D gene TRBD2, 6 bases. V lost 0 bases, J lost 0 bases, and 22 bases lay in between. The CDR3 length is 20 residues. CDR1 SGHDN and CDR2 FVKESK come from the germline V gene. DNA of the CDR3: TGTGCCAGCAGCCAAGAAGAGGGGCCCCTCCTTAGCGGAAGCACAGATACGCAGTATTTT. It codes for CASSQEEGPLLSGSTDTQYF.

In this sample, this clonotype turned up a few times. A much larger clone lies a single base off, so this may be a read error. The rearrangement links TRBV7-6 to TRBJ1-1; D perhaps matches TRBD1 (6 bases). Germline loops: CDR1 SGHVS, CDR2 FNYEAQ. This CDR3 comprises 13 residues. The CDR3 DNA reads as TGTGTCAGCAGCGTAAGGGGGGGGATTGAAGCTTTCTTT. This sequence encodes CVSSVRGGIEAFF.

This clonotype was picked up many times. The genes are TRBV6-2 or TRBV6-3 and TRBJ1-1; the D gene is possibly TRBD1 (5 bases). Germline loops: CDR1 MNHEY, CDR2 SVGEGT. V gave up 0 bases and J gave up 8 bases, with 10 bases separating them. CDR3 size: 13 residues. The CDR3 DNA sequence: TGTGCCAGCAGTTACTCGCTGGGGGAAGAAGCTTTCTTT. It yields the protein CASSYSLGEEAFF.

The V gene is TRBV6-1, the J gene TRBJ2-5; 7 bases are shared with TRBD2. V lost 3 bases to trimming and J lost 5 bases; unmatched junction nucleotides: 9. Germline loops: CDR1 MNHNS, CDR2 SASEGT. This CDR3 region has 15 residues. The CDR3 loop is CASSETSPIAETQYF. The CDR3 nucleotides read TGTGCCAGCAGTGAGACTAGCCCCATTGCTGAGACCCAGTACTTC.

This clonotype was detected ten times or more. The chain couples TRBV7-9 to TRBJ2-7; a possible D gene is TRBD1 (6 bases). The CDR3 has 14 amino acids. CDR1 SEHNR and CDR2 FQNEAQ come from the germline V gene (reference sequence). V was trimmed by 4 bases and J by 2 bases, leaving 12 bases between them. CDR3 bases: TGTGCCAGCAGCTCCAGGACAGTTCCCTACGAGCAGTACGTC. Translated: CASSSRTVPYEQYV.

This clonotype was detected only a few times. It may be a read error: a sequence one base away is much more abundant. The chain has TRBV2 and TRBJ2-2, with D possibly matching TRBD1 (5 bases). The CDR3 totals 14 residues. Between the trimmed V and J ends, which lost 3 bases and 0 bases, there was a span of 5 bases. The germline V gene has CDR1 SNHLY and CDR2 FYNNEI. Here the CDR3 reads CASSDRANTGELFF. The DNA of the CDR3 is TGTGCCAGCAGTGACAGGGCGAACACCGGGGAGCTGTTTTTT.

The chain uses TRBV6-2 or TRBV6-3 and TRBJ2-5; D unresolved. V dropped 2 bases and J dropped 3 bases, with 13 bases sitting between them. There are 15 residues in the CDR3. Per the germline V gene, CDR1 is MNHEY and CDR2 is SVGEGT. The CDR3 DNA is TGTGCCAGCAGTTACAGACCCTATGGAGAAGAGACCCAGTACTTC. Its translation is CASSYRPYGEETQYF.

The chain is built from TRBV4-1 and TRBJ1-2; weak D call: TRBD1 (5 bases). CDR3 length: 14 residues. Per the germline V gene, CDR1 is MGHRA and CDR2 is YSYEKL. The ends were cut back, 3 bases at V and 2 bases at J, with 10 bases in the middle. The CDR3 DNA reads TGCGCCAGCAGCCACCGGGACTCCAACTATGGCTACACCTTC. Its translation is CASSHRDSNYGYTF.

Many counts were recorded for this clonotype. The CDR3 DNA follows: TGTGCCAGCAGCTTGGAGGGCGACTTCTCCTACAATGAGCAGTTCTTC. Protein sequence: CASSLEGDFSYNEQFF. V is TRBV5-6 and J is TRBJ2-1; D gene unclear. Germline V lookup: CDR1 SGHDT, CDR2 YYEEEE. The CDR3 totals 16 residues. V was trimmed by 0 bases and J by 0 bases, leaving 10 bases between them.

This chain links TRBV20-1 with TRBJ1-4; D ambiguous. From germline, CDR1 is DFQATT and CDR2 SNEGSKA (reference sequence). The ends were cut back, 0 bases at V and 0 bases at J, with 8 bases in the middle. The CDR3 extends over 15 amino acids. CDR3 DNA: TGCAGTGCTAGAGACTACAATGCAACTAATGAAAAACTGTTTTTT. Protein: CSARDYNATNEKLFF.

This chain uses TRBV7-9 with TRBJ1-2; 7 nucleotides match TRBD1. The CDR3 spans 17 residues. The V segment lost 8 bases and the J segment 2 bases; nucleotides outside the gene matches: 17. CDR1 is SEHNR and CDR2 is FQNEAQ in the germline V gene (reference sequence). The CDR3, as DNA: TGTGCCAGCCTAACCCCCCGACCGGGACAGCCAAACTATGGCTACACCTTC. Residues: CASLTPRPGQPNYGYTF.

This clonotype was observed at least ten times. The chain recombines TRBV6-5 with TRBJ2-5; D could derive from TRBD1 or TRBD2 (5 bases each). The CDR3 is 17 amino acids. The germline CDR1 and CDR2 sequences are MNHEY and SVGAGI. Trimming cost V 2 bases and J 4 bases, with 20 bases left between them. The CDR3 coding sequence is TGTGCCAGCAGTTACCGACCACTGAGTAGGGGACGAGAGACCCAGTACTTC. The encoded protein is CASSYRPLSRGRETQYF.

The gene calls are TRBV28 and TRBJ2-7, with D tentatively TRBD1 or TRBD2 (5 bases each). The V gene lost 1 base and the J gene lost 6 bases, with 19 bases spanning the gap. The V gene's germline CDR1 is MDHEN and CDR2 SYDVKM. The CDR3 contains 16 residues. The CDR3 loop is CASSLYSQGPLIEQYV. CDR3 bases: TGTGCCAGCAGTTTATATAGTCAGGGACCTTTAATCGAGCAGTACGTC.

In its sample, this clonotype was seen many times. DNA for the CDR3: TGTGCCAGCAGCTTAGCGGGGCGACTTGAGGATGAGCAGTTCTTC. It specifies CASSLAGRLEDEQFF. The genes are TRBV7-9 and TRBJ2-1; possibly TRBD1 for D (5 bases). Germline V lookup: CDR1 SEHNR, CDR2 FQNEAQ (reference sequence). The CDR3 totals 15 residues. V lost 0 bases, J lost 8 bases, and 14 bases lay in between.

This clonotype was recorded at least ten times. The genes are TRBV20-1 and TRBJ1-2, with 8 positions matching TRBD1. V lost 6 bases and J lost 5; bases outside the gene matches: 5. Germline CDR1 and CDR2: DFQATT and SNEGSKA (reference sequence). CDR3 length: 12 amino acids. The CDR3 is CSARDRPYGYTF. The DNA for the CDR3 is TGCAGTGCGAGGGACAGGCCTTATGGCTACACCTTC.

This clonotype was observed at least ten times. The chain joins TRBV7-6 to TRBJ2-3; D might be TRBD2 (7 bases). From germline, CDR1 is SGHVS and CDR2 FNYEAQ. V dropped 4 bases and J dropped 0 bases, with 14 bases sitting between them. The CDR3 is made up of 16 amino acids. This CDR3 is CASSSPAGASTDTQYF. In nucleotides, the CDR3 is TGTGCCAGCAGCTCCCCCGCGGGGGCCAGCACAGATACGCAGTATTTT.

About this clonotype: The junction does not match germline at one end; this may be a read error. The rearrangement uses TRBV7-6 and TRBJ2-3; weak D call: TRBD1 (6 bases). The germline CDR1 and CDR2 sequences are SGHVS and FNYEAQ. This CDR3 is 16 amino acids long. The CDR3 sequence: CVSSFGTQAFTDTQYF. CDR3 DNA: TGTGTCAGCAGCTTCGGGACACAAGCCTTCACAGATACGCAGTATTTT.

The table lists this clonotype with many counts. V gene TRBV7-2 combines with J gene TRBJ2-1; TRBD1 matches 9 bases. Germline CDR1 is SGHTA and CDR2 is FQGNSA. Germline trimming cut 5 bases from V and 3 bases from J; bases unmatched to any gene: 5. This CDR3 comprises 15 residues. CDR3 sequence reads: CASSPGQGFYNEQFF. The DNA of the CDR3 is TGTGCCAGCAGCCCGGGACAGGGTTTCTACAATGAGCAGTTCTTC.

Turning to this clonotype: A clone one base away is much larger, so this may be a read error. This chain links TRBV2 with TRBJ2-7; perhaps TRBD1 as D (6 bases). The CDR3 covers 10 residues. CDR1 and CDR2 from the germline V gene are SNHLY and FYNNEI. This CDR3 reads CDSRGYEQYF. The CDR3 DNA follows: TGTGACAGCAGGGGTTACGAGCAGTACTTC.

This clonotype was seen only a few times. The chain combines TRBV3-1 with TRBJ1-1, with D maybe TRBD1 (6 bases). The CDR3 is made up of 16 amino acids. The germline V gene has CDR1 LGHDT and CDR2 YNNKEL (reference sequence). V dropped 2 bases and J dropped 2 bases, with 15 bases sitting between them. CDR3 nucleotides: TGTGCCAGCAGCCAACTAACGGGACAACTAAACACTGAAGCTTTCTTT. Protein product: CASSQLTGQLNTEAFF. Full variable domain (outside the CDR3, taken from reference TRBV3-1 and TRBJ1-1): DTAVSQTPKYLVTQMGNDKSIKCEQNLGHDTMYWYKQDSKKFLKIMFSYNNKELIINETVPNRFSPKSPDKAHLNLHINSLELGDSAVYFCASSQLTGQLNTEAFFGQGTRLTVV.

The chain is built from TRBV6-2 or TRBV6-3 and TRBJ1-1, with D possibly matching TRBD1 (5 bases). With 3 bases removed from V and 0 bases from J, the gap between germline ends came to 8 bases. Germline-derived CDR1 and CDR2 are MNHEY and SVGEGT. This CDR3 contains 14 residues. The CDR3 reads CASSYWGLNTEAFF. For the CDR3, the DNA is TGTGCCAGCAGTTATTGGGGGTTGAACACTGAAGCTTTCTTT.

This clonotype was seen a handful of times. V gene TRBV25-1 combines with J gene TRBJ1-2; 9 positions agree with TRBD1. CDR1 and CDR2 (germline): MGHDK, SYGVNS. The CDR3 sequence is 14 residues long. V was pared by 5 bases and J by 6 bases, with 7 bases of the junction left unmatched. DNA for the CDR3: TGTGCCAGCAGTCCTACAGGGGGCGTGAATGGCTACACCTTC. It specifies CASSPTGGVNGYTF.

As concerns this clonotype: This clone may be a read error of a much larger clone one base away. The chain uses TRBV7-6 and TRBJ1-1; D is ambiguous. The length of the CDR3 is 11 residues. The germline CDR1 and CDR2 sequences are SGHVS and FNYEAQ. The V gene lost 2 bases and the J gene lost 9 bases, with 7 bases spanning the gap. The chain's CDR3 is CASSLQPKAFF. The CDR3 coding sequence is TGTGCCAGCAGCTTACAGCCCAAAGCTTTCTTT. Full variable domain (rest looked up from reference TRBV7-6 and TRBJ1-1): GAGVSQSPRYKVTKRGQDVALRCDPISGHVSLYWYRQALGQGPEFLTYFNYEAQQDKSGLPNDRFSAERPEGSISTLTIQRTEQRDSAMYRCASSLQPKAFFGQGTRLTVV.

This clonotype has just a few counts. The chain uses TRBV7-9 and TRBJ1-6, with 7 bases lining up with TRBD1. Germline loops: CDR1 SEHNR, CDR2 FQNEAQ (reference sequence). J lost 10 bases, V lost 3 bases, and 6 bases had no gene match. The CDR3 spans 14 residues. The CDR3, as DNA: TGTGCCAGCAGCTTTACAGGGGAGGACTCACCCCTCCACTTT. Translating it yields CASSFTGEDSPLHF.

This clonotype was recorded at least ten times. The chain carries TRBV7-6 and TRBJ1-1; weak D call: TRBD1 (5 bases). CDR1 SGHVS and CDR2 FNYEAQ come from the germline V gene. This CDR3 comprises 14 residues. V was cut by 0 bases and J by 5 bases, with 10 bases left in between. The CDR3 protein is CASSLAGGWTEAFF. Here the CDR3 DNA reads TGTGCCAGCAGCTTAGCTGGGGGGTGGACTGAAGCTTTCTTT.

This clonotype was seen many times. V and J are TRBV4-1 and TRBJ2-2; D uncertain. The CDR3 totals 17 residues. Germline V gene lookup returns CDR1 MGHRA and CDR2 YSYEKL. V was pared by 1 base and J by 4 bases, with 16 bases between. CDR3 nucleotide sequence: TGCGCCAGCAGCCAAGGGGCCATGGCAGCCTTCACCGGGGAGCTGTTTTTT. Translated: CASSQGAMAAFTGELFF.